Following are 28 T cell receptor beta chains from one sample sequenced in a study of early T cells in non-severe SARS-CoV-2 infection. TCRdb re-derived calls from the 5' RACE reads in MiXCR, one entry per CDR3 protein. The sample has about 64,000 distinct CDR3 sequences, 20% to 25% seen once. Sequences were derived from whole blood, sampled at baseline. All receptors come from an adult who was a healthcare worker with PCR-confirmed SARS-CoV-2 infection or an uninfected control (not recorded which).

The chain joins TRBV5-7 to TRBJ1-3; D not certain. TRBV5-7 is given ORF status, its function remaining uncertain. CDR3 length: 14 residues. V lost 4 bases to trimming and J lost 4 bases, with 12 bases between them. In DNA form, the CDR3 reads TGTGCCAGCAGCGCTCATGGCTGGGGAAACACCATATATTTT. As protein: CASSAHGWGNTIYF.

The chain uses TRBV6-2 or TRBV6-3 and TRBJ2-1; the D gene is possibly TRBD2 (7 bases). V shed 8 bases and J shed 5 bases, with 22 bases lying between them. The germline V gene encodes CDR1 MNHEY and CDR2 SVGEGT. CDR3 length equals 16 residues. CDR3 in DNA: TGTGCCAGCTTCAGGGGCCGGCTAGCGGAGGACAATGAGCAGTTCTTC. Amino acid sequence: CASFRGRLAEDNEQFF.

The chain recombines TRBV10-3 with TRBJ1-1; no clear D gene. The germline V gene has CDR1 ENHRY and CDR2 SYGVKD. This CDR3 is 11 amino acids long. V lost 4 bases, J lost 10 bases, and 10 bases lay in between. The chain's CDR3 is CAISGPQGAFF. In nucleotides, the CDR3 is TGTGCCATCAGTGGCCCCCAAGGAGCTTTCTTT.

The J gene is TRBJ1-6, the V gene TRBV4-1; D remains unclear. The germline gives CDR1 MGHRA, CDR2 YSYEKL. The CDR3 runs 17 residues. Trimming took off 3 bases at V and 6 bases at J, with 18 bases between the two ends. CDR3 in amino acids: CASSHTPATASNSPLHF. The DNA for the CDR3 is TGCGCCAGCAGCCACACTCCGGCAACGGCCAGTAATTCACCCCTCCACTTT.

The chain recombines TRBV9 with TRBJ2-1; D is perhaps TRBD2 (5 bases). This CDR3 has 13 amino acids. V gave up 4 bases and J gave up 6 bases, with 11 bases separating them. Germline CDR1 is SGDLS and CDR2 is YYNGEE. The CDR3 here is CASSFLAGNEQFF. CDR3 in DNA: TGTGCCAGCAGCTTTCTAGCTGGCAATGAGCAGTTCTTC.

The CDR3 region has the DNA TGCAGTGCCAGCCCCAGGGGGCGCGATTATGGCTACACCTTC. Protein sequence: CSASPRGRDYGYTF. The genes are TRBV20-1 and TRBJ1-2; 8 bases line up with TRBD1. The germline V gene has CDR1 DFQATT and CDR2 SNEGSKA (reference sequence). Germline trimming cut 6 bases from V and 5 bases from J; bases unmatched to any gene: 11. The CDR3 spans 14 residues.

V gene TRBV6-1 combines with J gene TRBJ2-1, with TRBD1 matching 10 bases. Unmatched junction bases numbered 6, after V lost 5 bases and J lost 8 bases. This CDR3 contains 14 residues. CDR1 is MNHNS, CDR2 SASEGT, per germline. CDR3 DNA sequence: TGTGCCAGCAGTTTCTCCGGGACAGGGGATGAGCAGTTCTTC. Residues: CASSFSGTGDEQFF.

This clonotype was seen a handful of times. V usage is TRBV7-2 and J usage is TRBJ1-2; 7 bases match TRBD1. The V gene's germline CDR1 is SGHTA and CDR2 FQGNSA. V gave up 5 bases and J gave up 5 bases; unmatched junction bases: 5. This CDR3 spans 13 amino acids. In nucleotides, the CDR3 is TGTGCCAGCAGCCCGGGACAGAGGTATGGCTACACCTTC. This encodes CASSPGQRYGYTF.

This clonotype was detected only a few times. The chain joins TRBV12-3 or TRBV12-4 to TRBJ1-2, with unresolved D. Trimming pared 6 bases from V and 2 bases from J, leaving 13 bases between. This CDR3 is built from 14 residues. CDR3 nucleotide sequence: TGTGCCAGCAGCGGCTGGGGAACCAACTATGGCTACACCTTC. Translating gives CASSGWGTNYGYTF.

This clonotype was counted only a few times. This chain connects TRBV2 to TRBJ1-6; a weak D match, TRBD1 (6 bases). Looked up from germline, CDR1 is SNHLY and CDR2 is FYNNEI. V lost 5 bases to trimming and J lost 10 bases, with 15 bases between them. The CDR3 has 14 amino acids. CDR3 loop: CASSRNRDDSPLHF. The CDR3 bases are TGTGCCAGCAGTCGAAACAGGGACGACTCACCCCTCCACTTT.

The V gene is TRBV20-1, the J gene TRBJ2-2, with 10 bases fitting TRBD2. Unmatched junction bases numbered 6, after V lost 4 bases and J lost 1 base. Per the germline V gene, CDR1 is DFQATT and CDR2 is SNEGSKA (reference sequence). This CDR3 is 16 amino acids long. CDR3 bases: TGCAGTGCTACCACACTAGCGGGGAAGAACACCGGGGAGCTGTTTTTT. This codes for CSATTLAGKNTGELFF.

This clonotype was counted at least ten times. The V gene is TRBV18, the J gene TRBJ1-2, with D uncertain. The V and J ends lost 6 bases and 0 bases respectively, with 14 bases between them. The germline V gene has CDR1 KGHSH and CDR2 LQKENI. The CDR3 length is 15 residues. CDR3 in DNA: TGTGCCAGCTCTCCCCCGGCCGGAACTAACTATGGCTACACCTTC. Its protein is CASSPPAGTNYGYTF.

This clonotype has a handful of counts. V and J are TRBV10-2 and TRBJ1-1, with D uncertain. Trimming took off 10 bases at V and 1 base at J, with 22 bases between the two ends. The CDR3 consists of 16 residues. From germline, CDR1 is WSHSY and CDR2 SAAADI. CDR3 residues: CATGGGGLRGNTEAFF. CDR3 bases: TGCGCCACCGGCGGCGGAGGTTTGAGAGGGAACACTGAAGCTTTCTTT.

The chain employs TRBV9 and TRBJ1-1; 8 bases map to TRBD1. Per the germline V gene, CDR1 is SGDLS and CDR2 is YYNGEE. V lost 4 bases and J lost 0; bases outside the gene matches: 5. This CDR3 region has 15 residues. CDR3 sequence (DNA): TGTGCCAGCAGCCAACGGACAGGGATGAACACTGAAGCTTTCTTT. Amino acids: CASSQRTGMNTEAFF.

Only a few counts were recorded for this clonotype. The chain joins TRBV6-2 or TRBV6-3 to TRBJ1-1; D unresolved. The ends were cut back, 0 bases at V and 0 bases at J, with 11 bases in the middle. Germline lookup yields CDR1 MNHEY and CDR2 SVGEGT. The CDR3 contains 16 residues. CDR3 sequence (DNA): TGTGCCAGCAGTTACTCGAGCACCGACGTGAACACTGAAGCTTTCTTT. It codes for CASSYSSTDVNTEAFF.

In this sample, this clonotype turned up a few times. The V gene is TRBV9, the J gene TRBJ1-5, with a tentative D call TRBD1 (5 bases). The CDR3 is 13 residues long. Trimming shortened V by 5 bases and J by 7 bases, and 13 bases separated the two germline ends. In germline, CDR1 is SGDLS, CDR2 YYNGEE. The CDR3 reads CASSGGVWQPQHF. In DNA, the CDR3 is TGTGCCAGCAGTGGGGGAGTTTGGCAGCCCCAGCATTTT.

The chain employs TRBV5-1 and TRBJ2-7; tentative D call: TRBD1 (6 bases). From germline, CDR1 is SGHRS and CDR2 YFSETQ. This CDR3 contains 12 residues. V was trimmed by 3 bases and J by 5 bases, leaving 9 bases between them. The CDR3 coding sequence is TGCGCCAGCAGCTCGGACAGAAACGAGCAGTACTTC. Its protein product is CASSSDRNEQYF.

The chain couples TRBV7-6 to TRBJ1-3; D unclear. Trimming left V 2 bases short and J 4 bases short, with 9 bases between. CDR3 length: 14 amino acids. Germline assignment: CDR1 SGHVS and CDR2 FNYEAQ. CDR3 sequence: CASSLQSRGNTIYF. The DNA for the CDR3 is TGTGCCAGCAGCTTACAAAGTCGGGGAAACACCATATATTTT.

This sequence joins TRBV2 and TRBJ2-1, with no clear D. V gave up 7 bases and J gave up 5 bases, with 6 bases separating them. Germline V gives CDR1 SNHLY, CDR2 FYNNEI. This CDR3 is built from 11 residues. The CDR3, as DNA: TGTGCCAGCACCGTGGACAATGAGCAGTTCTTC. Its translation: CASTVDNEQFF.

The V and J genes are TRBV6-1 and TRBJ2-5; 9 bases map to TRBD1. Germline V gene lookup returns CDR1 MNHNS and CDR2 SASEGT. The CDR3 totals 15 residues. V lost 5 bases and J lost 4; bases outside the gene matches: 8. The CDR3 DNA reads TGTGCCAGCAGTATAGGAAACAGGGGGCCAGAGACCCAGTACTTC. Its translation: CASSIGNRGPETQYF.

V is TRBV12-3 or TRBV12-4 and J is TRBJ2-2, with D perhaps being TRBD1 or TRBD2 (6 bases each). The CDR3 is 15 amino acids. Trimming stripped 8 bases from V and 8 bases from J, with 21 bases between. The CDR3 reads CASGPGGPRVGELFF. CDR3 nucleotide sequence: TGTGCCAGCGGACCCGGGGGCCCCCGAGTTGGGGAGCTGTTTTTT.

This clonotype was seen a few times. The chain links TRBV3-1 to TRBJ2-7; D not certain. The germline V and J ends were trimmed by 1 base and 3 bases, with 4 bases remaining between them. Germline CDR1 and CDR2: LGHDT and YNNKEL (reference sequence). There are 12 residues in the CDR3. The CDR3 region is CASSQGLYEQYF. The CDR3 nucleotides are TGTGCCAGCAGCCAAGGCCTCTACGAGCAGTACTTC.

J is TRBJ2-3 and V is TRBV20-1, with TRBD2 matching 9 bases. The CDR3 has 16 residues. The trim removed 0 bases at V and 1 base at J, leaving 5 bases unmatched. Per germline, CDR1 DFQATT and CDR2 SNEGSKA (reference sequence). Written as DNA, the CDR3 is TGCAGTGCTAGAGATACGGCTAGCGGGGGCACAGATACGCAGTATTTT. Residues: CSARDTASGGTDTQYF.

This clonotype was seen a handful of times. This chain connects TRBV9 to TRBJ1-1; tentative D call: TRBD1 (5 bases). V lost 3 bases and J lost 6, with 18 bases in between. This CDR3 has 15 residues. Germline V gene data show CDR1 as SGDLS and CDR2 as YYNGEE. This chain's CDR3 is CASSAMGGGSAEAFF. Written as DNA, the CDR3 is TGTGCCAGCAGCGCGATGGGGGGAGGTAGCGCTGAAGCTTTCTTT.

This clonotype was recorded many times. The chain couples TRBV5-1 to TRBJ1-1, with D unclear. V was pared by 0 bases and J by 1 base, with 10 bases between. This CDR3 region has 15 residues. Germline CDR1 is SGHRS and CDR2 is YFSETQ. The CDR3 DNA sequence: TGCGCCAGCAGCTTGGCCTCTACTGAGAACACTGAAGCTTTCTTT. Translating gives CASSLASTENTEAFF.

The genes are TRBV29-1 and TRBJ1-1; D unclear. This CDR3 has 13 residues. Trimming left V 7 bases short and J 1 base short, with 13 bases between. Germline CDR1 is SQVTM and CDR2 is ANQGSEA. This CDR3 is CSAATTRNTEAFF. DNA for the CDR3: TGCAGCGCTGCTACAACCAGGAACACTGAAGCTTTCTTT.

This clonotype was picked up many times. V usage is TRBV12-3 or TRBV12-4 and J usage is TRBJ1-3; D gene uncertain. The CDR3 length is 15 residues. V lost 1 base to trimming and J lost 4 bases, with 11 bases between them. The CDR3 loop is CASSLETGSGNTIYF. CDR3 in DNA: TGTGCCAGCAGTTTAGAGACCGGGTCCGGAAACACCATATATTTT.

J is TRBJ1-4 and V is TRBV6-6; 8 bases line up with TRBD1. V gave up 6 bases and J gave up 8 bases; unmatched junction bases: 5. This CDR3 is 13 amino acids long. CDR1 MNHNY and CDR2 SVGAGI come from the germline V gene (reference sequence). The CDR3 sequence is CASSDRTGEKLFF. CDR3 coding DNA: TGTGCCAGCAGCGATCGGACAGGGGAAAAACTGTTTTTT.